Listed below are T cell receptor beta chains from one sample, sequenced in a study of blood T cells in healthy people across ages. TCRdb called the 5' RACE reads again in MiXCR, with one record for every CDR3 protein. The table has 540,000 or so distinct CDR3 sequences, around 50% seen once. Material for sequencing was blood. The receptors were sampled from a man older than 75 in good health. Each CDR3 is given with its conserved first and last residue. A D gene is named only where the DNA matches it firmly. Not every row has a clone size; where given, it reads once, few, many or a size class.

clone size: .; V gene: TRBV20-1; CDR3 length: 13; D gene: .; J gene: TRBJ2-5; CDR3 DNA: TGCAGTGCTACACAGGGAACTCAAGAGACCCAGTACTTC; CDR3 protein: CSATQGTQETQYF
clone size: .; V gene: TRBV10-1; CDR3 length: 13; D gene: .; J gene: TRBJ2-5; CDR3 DNA: TGCGCCAGCAGTGAGGTGCAGGAAGAGACCCAGTACTTC; CDR3 protein: CASSEVQEETQYF
clone size: .; V gene: TRBV28; CDR3 length: 14; D gene: TRBD1; J gene: TRBJ2-7; CDR3 DNA: TGTGCCAGCAGACCGGGACAGGGTTGGTACGAGCAGTACTTC; CDR3 protein: CASRPGQGWYEQYF
clone size: .; V gene: TRBV9; CDR3 length: 14; D gene: .; J gene: TRBJ2-7; CDR3 DNA: TGTGCCAGCAGCGGGCGGGACGCGATATACGAGCAGTACTTC; CDR3 protein: CASSGRDAIYEQYF
clone size: .; V gene: TRBV6-6; CDR3 length: 14; D gene: .; J gene: TRBJ2-7; CDR3 DNA: TGTGCCAGCAGCCTCTTACTGGGGCAGGGGGAGCAGTACTTC; CDR3 protein: CASSLLLGQGEQYF
clone size: few; V gene: TRBV20-1; CDR3 length: 15; D gene: TRBD2; J gene: TRBJ2-4; CDR3 DNA: TGCAGTGCTACCGAACCGGGACTACCGAAAAACATTCAGTACTTC; CDR3 protein: CSATEPGLPKNIQYF
clone size: many; V gene: TRBV12-3/TRBV12-4; CDR3 length: 11; D gene: .; J gene: TRBJ2-1; CDR3 DNA: TGTGCCAGCACCCTCTGGGATGAGCAGTTCTTC; CDR3 protein: CASTLWDEQFF
clone size: .; V gene: TRBV29-1; CDR3 length: 11; D gene: TRBD1; J gene: TRBJ1-2; CDR3 DNA: TGCAGCACAATGACAGGGAGTGGCTACACCTTC; CDR3 protein: CSTMTGSGYTF
clone size: .; V gene: TRBV11-2; CDR3 length: 15; D gene: .; J gene: TRBJ1-1; CDR3 DNA: TGTGCCAGCAGCTTAGCCGGAGGTGCGCGGACTGAAGCTTTCTTT; CDR3 protein: CASSLAGGARTEAFF
clone size: .; V gene: TRBV6-1; CDR3 length: 14; D gene: .; J gene: TRBJ1-5; CDR3 DNA: TGTGCCAGCAGTGAAGCAATGGGCAATCAGCCCCAGCATTTT; CDR3 protein: CASSEAMGNQPQHF
clone size: few; V gene: TRBV10-3; CDR3 length: 13; D gene: .; J gene: TRBJ2-7; CDR3 DNA: TGTGCCATCAGTGAGGCAGGGACCCACGAGCAGTACTTC; CDR3 protein: CAISEAGTHEQYF
clone size: .; V gene: TRBV5-1; CDR3 length: 15; D gene: TRBD2; J gene: TRBJ2-1; CDR3 DNA: TGCGCCAGCACCCCCAGAAGCGGGAGGGTGGATGAGCAGTTCTTC; CDR3 protein: CASTPRSGRVDEQFF
clone size: .; V gene: TRBV20-1; CDR3 length: 14; D gene: TRBD2; J gene: TRBJ2-1; CDR3 DNA: TGCAGTGCTAGTACTAGCGGGAGAGCTAAACAGCAGTTCTTC; CDR3 protein: CSASTSGRAKQQFF
clone size: .; V gene: TRBV6-2/TRBV6-3; CDR3 length: 15; D gene: TRBD1; J gene: TRBJ1-5; CDR3 DNA: TGTGCCAGCAGTAAGGACAGGGTGAACGCTCAGCCCCAGCATTTT; CDR3 protein: CASSKDRVNAQPQHF
clone size: many; V gene: TRBV3-1; CDR3 length: 13; D gene: .; J gene: TRBJ1-1; CDR3 DNA: TGTGCCAGCAGCCAAGGAACGAACACTGAAGCTTTCTTT; CDR3 protein: CASSQGTNTEAFF
clone size: many; V gene: TRBV6-6; CDR3 length: 13; D gene: .; J gene: TRBJ2-7; CDR3 DNA: TGTGCCAGCAGTTACTCGGGCGTCCACGAGCAGTACTTC; CDR3 protein: CASSYSGVHEQYF
clone size: .; V gene: TRBV5-6; CDR3 length: 14; D gene: TRBD2; J gene: TRBJ2-5; CDR3 DNA: TGTGCCAGCAGCCCGACTAGCGGGAGGGAGACCCAGTACTTC; CDR3 protein: CASSPTSGRETQYF
clone size: .; V gene: TRBV10-2; CDR3 length: 12; D gene: .; J gene: TRBJ1-5; CDR3 DNA: TGCGCCAGCAGAGATTTCAATCAGCCCCAGCATTTT; CDR3 protein: CASRDFNQPQHF
clone size: .; V gene: TRBV20-1; CDR3 length: 15; D gene: .; J gene: TRBJ2-3; CDR3 DNA: TGCAGTGCTTTTTCTCAACGCGACTTTTGGGATACGCAGTATTTT; CDR3 protein: CSAFSQRDFWDTQYF
clone size: few; V gene: TRBV12-3/TRBV12-4; CDR3 length: 14; D gene: .; J gene: TRBJ1-2; CDR3 DNA: TGTGCCAGCAGTTTCGAACCGAGGGACTATGGCTACACCTTC; CDR3 protein: CASSFEPRDYGYTF
clone size: few; V gene: TRBV28; CDR3 length: 13; D gene: .; J gene: TRBJ2-7; CDR3 DNA: TGTGCCAGCAGTTCACAACAGGGCCGCGAGCAGTACTTC; CDR3 protein: CASSSQQGREQYF
clone size: .; V gene: TRBV5-1; CDR3 length: 15; D gene: .; J gene: TRBJ1-4; CDR3 DNA: TGCGCCAGCAGCCCGGACGAAACCGTACCGGAAAAACTGTTTTTT; CDR3 protein: CASSPDETVPEKLFF
clone size: .; V gene: TRBV24-1; CDR3 length: 16; D gene: .; J gene: TRBJ2-1; CDR3 DNA: TGTGCCACCAGTGACGTTACAGGAGGCGCCCCAAATGAGCAGTTCTTC; CDR3 protein: CATSDVTGGAPNEQFF
clone size: .; V gene: TRBV6-5; CDR3 length: 14; D gene: .; J gene: TRBJ1-5; CDR3 DNA: TGTGCCAGCAGTTATGGGGGGGGCGGTCAGCCCCAGCATTTT; CDR3 protein: CASSYGGGGQPQHF
clone size: .; V gene: TRBV4-3; CDR3 length: 13; D gene: .; J gene: TRBJ1-1; CDR3 DNA: TGCGCCAGCAGAGGCCCGGGGGGGGGCCAGGCTTTCTTT; CDR3 protein: CASRGPGGGQAFF
clone size: .; V gene: TRBV6-1; CDR3 length: 8; D gene: .; J gene: TRBJ2-1; CDR3 DNA: TGTGCCAGCAGTGAAGGGTTCTTC; CDR3 protein: CASSEGFF
clone size: .; V gene: TRBV12-3/TRBV12-4; CDR3 length: 14; D gene: TRBD2; J gene: TRBJ2-1; CDR3 DNA: TGTGCCAGTAAGCGGGAAGCCTTCTACAATGAGCAGTTCTTC; CDR3 protein: CASKREAFYNEQFF
clone size: many; V gene: TRBV29-1; CDR3 length: 15; D gene: TRBD2; J gene: TRBJ2-1; CDR3 DNA: TGCAGCGCTGCCAAGGGGAGCGGGGGGTTCAATGAGCAGTTCTTC; CDR3 protein: CSAAKGSGGFNEQFF
clone size: many; V gene: TRBV6-6; CDR3 length: 15; D gene: .; J gene: TRBJ2-1; CDR3 DNA: TGTGCCAGCAGTTACGATGGGGGGAGAGCCACTGAGCAGTTCTTC; CDR3 protein: CASSYDGGRATEQFF
clone size: .; V gene: TRBV9; CDR3 length: 15; D gene: .; J gene: TRBJ1-4; CDR3 DNA: TGTGCCAGCAGCCTCGAGGGGGGGCGATCTGAAAAACTGTTTTTT; CDR3 protein: CASSLEGGRSEKLFF
clone size: .; V gene: TRBV20-1; CDR3 length: 13; D gene: .; J gene: TRBJ2-7; CDR3 DNA: TGCAGTGCTAGCCCCCGCCGGAGGCAAGAGCAGTACTTC; CDR3 protein: CSASPRRRQEQYF
clone size: .; V gene: TRBV20-1; CDR3 length: 16; D gene: .; J gene: TRBJ1-5; CDR3 DNA: TGCAGTGCTAGAGATCGGGGGCGGGGACCCAATCAGCCCCAGCATTTT; CDR3 protein: CSARDRGRGPNQPQHF
clone size: .; V gene: TRBV24-1; CDR3 length: 15; D gene: .; J gene: TRBJ2-1; CDR3 DNA: TGTGCCACCAGTGACCCAGGACAGCCATACAATGAGCAGTTCTTC; CDR3 protein: CATSDPGQPYNEQFF
clone size: many; V gene: TRBV6-6; CDR3 length: 14; D gene: .; J gene: TRBJ2-5; CDR3 DNA: TGTGCCAGCACCGTTAGTTTGTTCCAAGAGACCCAGTACTTC; CDR3 protein: CASTVSLFQETQYF
clone size: .; V gene: TRBV20-1; CDR3 length: 14; D gene: TRBD1; J gene: TRBJ1-1; CDR3 DNA: TGCAGTGCTAACCGACGACAGGGGCTCACTGAAGCTTTCTTT; CDR3 protein: CSANRRQGLTEAFF
clone size: .; V gene: TRBV6-5; CDR3 length: 14; D gene: .; J gene: TRBJ2-2; CDR3 DNA: TGTGCCAGCGGGCGGGACCTGAACACCGGGGAGCTGTTTTTT; CDR3 protein: CASGRDLNTGELFF
clone size: .; V gene: TRBV10-3; CDR3 length: 15; D gene: TRBD1; J gene: TRBJ2-5; CDR3 DNA: TGTGCCATCAGGGGGACAGGGACGCTCCACGAGACCCAGTACTTC; CDR3 protein: CAIRGTGTLHETQYF
clone size: .; V gene: TRBV6-1; CDR3 length: 14; D gene: .; J gene: TRBJ2-1; CDR3 DNA: TGTGCCAGCAGGATAAATAGGTATCCCAATGAGCAGTTCTTC; CDR3 protein: CASRINRYPNEQFF
clone size: .; V gene: TRBV2; CDR3 length: 12; D gene: .; J gene: TRBJ1-2; CDR3 DNA: TGTGCCAGCAGGGGGGTGGACTATGGCTACACCTTC; CDR3 protein: CASRGVDYGYTF
clone size: .; V gene: TRBV15; CDR3 length: 14; D gene: TRBD2; J gene: TRBJ2-1; CDR3 DNA: TGTGCCACCAGACTAGCGGGGGGAAGGGGTGAGCAGTTCTTC; CDR3 protein: CATRLAGGRGEQFF
clone size: once; V gene: TRBV30; CDR3 length: 13; D gene: .; J gene: TRBJ2-7; CDR3 DNA: TGTGCCTGGATCCCCTCGACAGACTACGAGCAGTACTTC; CDR3 protein: CAWIPSTDYEQYF
clone size: .; V gene: TRBV5-6; CDR3 length: 15; D gene: .; J gene: TRBJ2-7; CDR3 DNA: TGTGCCAGCAGCTTGGAAATGGTGTGGGACTCCGAGCAGTACTTC; CDR3 protein: CASSLEMVWDSEQYF
clone size: once; V gene: TRBV7-2; CDR3 length: 11; D gene: .; J gene: TRBJ2-7; CDR3 DNA: TGTACCAGCAGCTTAGCATACGAGCAGTACTTC; CDR3 protein: CTSSLAYEQYF
clone size: .; V gene: TRBV7-3; CDR3 length: 13; D gene: .; J gene: TRBJ2-7; CDR3 DNA: TGTGCCAGTCGAGGGGACAGCGGGGAGGAGCAGTACTTC; CDR3 protein: CASRGDSGEEQYF
clone size: few; V gene: TRBV6-6; CDR3 length: 12; D gene: .; J gene: TRBJ1-5; CDR3 DNA: TGTGCCAGCCACGGCGACGGGCAGCCCCAGCATTTT; CDR3 protein: CASHGDGQPQHF
clone size: .; V gene: TRBV29-1; CDR3 length: 14; D gene: .; J gene: TRBJ2-1; CDR3 DNA: TGCAGCGTTGAAACAGCTACGAATTACAATGAGCAGTTCTTC; CDR3 protein: CSVETATNYNEQFF
clone size: .; V gene: TRBV20-1; CDR3 length: 15; D gene: TRBD1; J gene: TRBJ2-7; CDR3 DNA: TGCAGTGCTAGAGGCCTGGACAGGCACGACAATGAGCAGTACTTC; CDR3 protein: CSARGLDRHDNEQYF
clone size: .; V gene: TRBV7-3; CDR3 length: 17; D gene: TRBD2; J gene: TRBJ2-1; CDR3 DNA: TGTGCCAGCAGCTTAATGGGGACTAGCGGGGGCAACAATGAGCAGTTCTTC; CDR3 protein: CASSLMGTSGGNNEQFF
clone size: few; V gene: TRBV20-1; CDR3 length: 12; D gene: .; J gene: TRBJ2-3; CDR3 DNA: TGCAGTGCTAGAGTCGGGGAAGATACGCAGTATTTT; CDR3 protein: CSARVGEDTQYF
clone size: .; V gene: TRBV5-1; CDR3 length: 17; D gene: .; J gene: TRBJ1-4; CDR3 DNA: TGCGCCAGCAGCTTGGTTCCGGTTGGGGGATCCGATGAAAAACTGTTTTTT; CDR3 protein: CASSLVPVGGSDEKLFF
clone size: few; V gene: TRBV6-5; CDR3 length: 14; D gene: TRBD1; J gene: TRBJ2-5; CDR3 DNA: TGTGCCAGCAGTGCACCGGGACAGGCAGGGTCCCAGTACTTC; CDR3 protein: CASSAPGQAGSQYF
clone size: .; V gene: TRBV3-1; CDR3 length: 16; D gene: TRBD2; J gene: TRBJ2-1; CDR3 DNA: TGTGCCAGCAGCCGGGTTAGCGGGAGGTCCTACAATGAGCAGTTCTTC; CDR3 protein: CASSRVSGRSYNEQFF
clone size: .; V gene: TRBV3-1; CDR3 length: 13; D gene: .; J gene: TRBJ2-7; CDR3 DNA: TGTGCCAGCAGCCAGAACGGGCCAGACGAGCAGTACTTC; CDR3 protein: CASSQNGPDEQYF